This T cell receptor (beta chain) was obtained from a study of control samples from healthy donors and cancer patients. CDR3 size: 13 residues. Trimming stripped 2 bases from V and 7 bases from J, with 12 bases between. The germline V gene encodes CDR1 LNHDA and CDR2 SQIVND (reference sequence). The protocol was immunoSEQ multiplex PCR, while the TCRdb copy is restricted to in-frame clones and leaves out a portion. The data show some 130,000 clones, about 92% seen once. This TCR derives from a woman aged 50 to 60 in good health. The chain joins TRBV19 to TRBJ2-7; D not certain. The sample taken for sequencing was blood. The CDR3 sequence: CASSIQTNMEQYF. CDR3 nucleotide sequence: TGTGCCAGTAGTATACAGACCAATATGGAGCAGTACTTC.